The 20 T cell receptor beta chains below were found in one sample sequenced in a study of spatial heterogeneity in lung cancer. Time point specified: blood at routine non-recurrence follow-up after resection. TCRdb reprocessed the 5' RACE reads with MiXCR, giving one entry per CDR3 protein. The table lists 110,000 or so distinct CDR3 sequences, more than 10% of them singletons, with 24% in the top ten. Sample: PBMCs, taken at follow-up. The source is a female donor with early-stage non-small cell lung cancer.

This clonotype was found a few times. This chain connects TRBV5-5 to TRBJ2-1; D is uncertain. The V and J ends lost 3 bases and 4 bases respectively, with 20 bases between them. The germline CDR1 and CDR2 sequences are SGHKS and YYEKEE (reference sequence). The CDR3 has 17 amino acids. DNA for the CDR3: TGTGCCAGCAGCTCCCAGGCCAGCTTGAGAACTTACAATGAGCAGTTCTTC. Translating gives CASSSQASLRTYNEQFF.

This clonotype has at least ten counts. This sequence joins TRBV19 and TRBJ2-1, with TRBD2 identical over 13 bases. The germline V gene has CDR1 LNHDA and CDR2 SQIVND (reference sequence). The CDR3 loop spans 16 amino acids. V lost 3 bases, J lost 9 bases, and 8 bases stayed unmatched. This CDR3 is CASSMGGLAGSVEQFF. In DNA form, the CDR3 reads TGTGCCAGTAGTATGGGGGGACTAGCGGGATCTGTTGAGCAGTTCTTC.

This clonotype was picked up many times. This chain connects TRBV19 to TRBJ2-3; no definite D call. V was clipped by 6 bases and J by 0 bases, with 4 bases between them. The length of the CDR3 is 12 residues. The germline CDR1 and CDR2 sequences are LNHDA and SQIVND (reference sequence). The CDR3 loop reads CASSASTDTQYF. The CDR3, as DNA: TGTGCCAGTAGCGCCAGCACAGATACGCAGTATTTT. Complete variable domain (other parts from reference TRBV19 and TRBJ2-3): DGGITQSPKYLFRKEGQNVTLSCEQNLNHDAMYWYRQDPGQGLRLIYYSQIVNDFQKGDIAEGYSVSREKKESFPLTVTSAQKNPTAFYLCASSASTDTQYFGPGTRLTVL.

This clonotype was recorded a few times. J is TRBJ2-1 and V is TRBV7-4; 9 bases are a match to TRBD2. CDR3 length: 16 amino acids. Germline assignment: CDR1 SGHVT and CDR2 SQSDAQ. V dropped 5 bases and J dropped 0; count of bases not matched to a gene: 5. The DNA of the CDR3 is TGTGCCAGCAGCGCCCTTAGCGGGAGCTCCTACAATGAGCAGTTCTTC. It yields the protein CASSALSGSSYNEQFF.

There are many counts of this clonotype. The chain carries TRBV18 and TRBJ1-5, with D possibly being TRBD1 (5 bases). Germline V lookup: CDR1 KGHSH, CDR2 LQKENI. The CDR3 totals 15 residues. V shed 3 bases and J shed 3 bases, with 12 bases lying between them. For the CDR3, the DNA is TGTGCCAGCTCACCTTTCCAGGGTGACAATCAGCCCCAGCATTTT. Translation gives CASSPFQGDNQPQHF.

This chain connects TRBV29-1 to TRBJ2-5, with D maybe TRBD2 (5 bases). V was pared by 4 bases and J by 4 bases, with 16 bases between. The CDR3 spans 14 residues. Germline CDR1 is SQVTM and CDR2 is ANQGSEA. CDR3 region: CSVVLDGARETQYF. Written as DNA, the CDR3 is TGCAGCGTTGTACTAGACGGAGCGAGAGAGACCCAGTACTTC.

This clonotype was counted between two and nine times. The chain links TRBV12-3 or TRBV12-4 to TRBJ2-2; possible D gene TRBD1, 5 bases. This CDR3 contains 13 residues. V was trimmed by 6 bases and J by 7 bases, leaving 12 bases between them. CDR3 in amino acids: CASRSGYGGELFF. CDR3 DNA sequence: TGTGCCAGCAGGTCAGGGTACGGCGGGGAGCTGTTTTTT.

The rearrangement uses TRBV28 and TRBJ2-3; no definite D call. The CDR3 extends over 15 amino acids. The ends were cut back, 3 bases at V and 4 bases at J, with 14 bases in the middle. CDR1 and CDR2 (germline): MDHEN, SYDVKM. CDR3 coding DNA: TGTGCCAGCAGTTTCTATAGTCAGTCGGCAGATACGCAGTATTTT. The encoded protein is CASSFYSQSADTQYF. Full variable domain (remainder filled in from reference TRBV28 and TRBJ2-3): DVKVTQSSRYLVKRTGEKVFLECVQDMDHENMFWYRQDPGLGLRLIYFSYDVKMKEKGDIPEGYSVSREKKERFSLILESASTNQTSMYLCASSFYSQSADTQYFGPGTRLTVL.

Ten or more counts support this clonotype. The CDR3 DNA is TGTGCCAGCAGTTACTGGGGACAGGGGCCTGGCTACACCTTC. As protein: CASSYWGQGPGYTF. The V gene is TRBV6-5, the J gene TRBJ1-2, with TRBD1 identical over 10 bases. The CDR3 length is 14 residues. V trimming: 1 base; J trimming: 7 bases; junction bases outside the gene matches: 3. The germline V gene has CDR1 MNHEY and CDR2 SVGAGI.

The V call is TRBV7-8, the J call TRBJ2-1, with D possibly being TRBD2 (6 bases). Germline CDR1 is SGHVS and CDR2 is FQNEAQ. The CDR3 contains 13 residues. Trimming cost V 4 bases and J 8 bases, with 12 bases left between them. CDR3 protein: CASSSTSVYEQFF. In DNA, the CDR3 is TGTGCCAGCAGCTCGACTAGTGTCTATGAGCAGTTCTTC.

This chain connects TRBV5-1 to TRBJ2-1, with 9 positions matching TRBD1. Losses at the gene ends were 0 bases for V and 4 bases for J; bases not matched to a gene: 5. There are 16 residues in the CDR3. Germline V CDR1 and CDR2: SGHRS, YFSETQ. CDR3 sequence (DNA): TGCGCCAGCAGCTTGGGAGGACAGGGGAGATACAATGAGCAGTTCTTC. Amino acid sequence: CASSLGGQGRYNEQFF. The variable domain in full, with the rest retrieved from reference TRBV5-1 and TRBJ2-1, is KAGVTQTPRYLIKTRGQQVTLSCSPISGHRSVSWYQQTPGQGLQFLFEYFSETQRNKGNFPGRFSGRQFSNSRSEMNVSTLELGDSALYLCASSLGGQGRYNEQFFGPGTRLTVL.

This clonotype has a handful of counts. CDR3 DNA sequence: TGTGCCAGCAGTAGGGCACGACATGGTGAGACAGATACGCAGTATTTT. This codes for CASSRARHGETDTQYF. This sequence joins TRBV7-9 and TRBJ2-3; D not certain. The CDR3 covers 16 residues. Trimming removed 6 bases at V and 3 bases at J, with 19 bases between. The germline V gene has CDR1 SEHNR and CDR2 FQNEAQ (reference sequence).

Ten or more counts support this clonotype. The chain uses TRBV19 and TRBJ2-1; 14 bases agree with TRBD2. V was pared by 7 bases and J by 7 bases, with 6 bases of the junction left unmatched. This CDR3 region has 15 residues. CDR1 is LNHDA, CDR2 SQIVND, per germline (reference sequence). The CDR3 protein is CASISWTSGRNEQFF. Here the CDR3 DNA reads TGTGCCAGTATAAGCTGGACTAGCGGGAGGAATGAGCAGTTCTTC.

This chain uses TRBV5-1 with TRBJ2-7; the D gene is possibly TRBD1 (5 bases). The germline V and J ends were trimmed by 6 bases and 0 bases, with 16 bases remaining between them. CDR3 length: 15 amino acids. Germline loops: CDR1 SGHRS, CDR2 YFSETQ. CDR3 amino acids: CASTEYRGSSYEQYF. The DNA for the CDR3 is TGCGCCAGCACCGAATATAGGGGCAGCTCCTACGAGCAGTACTTC.

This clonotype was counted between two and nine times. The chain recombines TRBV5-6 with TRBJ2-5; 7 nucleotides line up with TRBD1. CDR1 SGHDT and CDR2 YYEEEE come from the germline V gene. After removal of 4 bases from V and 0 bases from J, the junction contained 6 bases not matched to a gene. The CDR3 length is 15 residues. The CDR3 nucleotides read TGTGCCAGCAGCCCGGGGACAGCTAACCAAGAGACCCAGTACTTC. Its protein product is CASSPGTANQETQYF. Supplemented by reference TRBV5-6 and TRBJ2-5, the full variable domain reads DAGVTQSPTHLIKTRGQQVTLRCSPKSGHDTVSWYQQALGQGPQFIFQYYEEEERQRGNFPDRFSGHQFPNYSSELNVNALLLGDSALYLCASSPGTANQETQYFGPGTRLLVL.

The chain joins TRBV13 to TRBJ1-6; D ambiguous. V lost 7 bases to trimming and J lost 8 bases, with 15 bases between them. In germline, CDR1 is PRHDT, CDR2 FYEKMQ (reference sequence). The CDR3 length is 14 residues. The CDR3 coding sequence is TGTGCCAGCAAGAAAGGAGGCAGTTATTCACCCCTCCACTTT. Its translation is CASKKGGSYSPLHF.

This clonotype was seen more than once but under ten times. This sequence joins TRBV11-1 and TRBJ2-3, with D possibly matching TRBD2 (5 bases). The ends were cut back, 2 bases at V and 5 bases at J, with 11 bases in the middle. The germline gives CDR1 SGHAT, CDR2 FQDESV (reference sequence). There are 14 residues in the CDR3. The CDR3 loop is CASSLRTERDTQYF. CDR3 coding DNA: TGTGCCAGCAGCTTAAGGACTGAAAGAGATACGCAGTATTTT.

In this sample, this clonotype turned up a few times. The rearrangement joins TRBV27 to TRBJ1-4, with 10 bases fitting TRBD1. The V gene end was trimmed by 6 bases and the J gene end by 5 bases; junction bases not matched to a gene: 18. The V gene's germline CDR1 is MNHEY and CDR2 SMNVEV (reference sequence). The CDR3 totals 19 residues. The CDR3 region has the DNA TGTGCCAGCAGGCCGACAGGGGGCGCGTTCGGTCGGGTCAATGAAAAACTGTTTTTT. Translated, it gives CASRPTGGAFGRVNEKLFF. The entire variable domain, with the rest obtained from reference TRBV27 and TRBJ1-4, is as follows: EAQVTQNPRYLITVTGKKLTVTCSQNMNHEYMSWYRQDPGLGLRQIYYSMNVEVTDKGDVPEGYKVSRKEKRNFPLILESPSPNQTSLYFCASRPTGGAFGRVNEKLFFGSGTQLSVL.

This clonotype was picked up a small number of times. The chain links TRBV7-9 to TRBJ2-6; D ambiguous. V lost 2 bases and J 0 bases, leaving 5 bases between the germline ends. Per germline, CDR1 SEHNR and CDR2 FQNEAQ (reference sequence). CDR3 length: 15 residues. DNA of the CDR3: TGTGCCAGCAGCTTATATGGCTCTGGGGCCAACGTCCTGACTTTC. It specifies CASSLYGSGANVLTF.

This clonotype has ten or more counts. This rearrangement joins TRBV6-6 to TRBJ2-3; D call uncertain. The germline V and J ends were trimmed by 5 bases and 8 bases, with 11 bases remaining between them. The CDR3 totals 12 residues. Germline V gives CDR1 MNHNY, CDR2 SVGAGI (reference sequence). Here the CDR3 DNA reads TGTGCCAGCAGTCCCCGACTGGGTACGCAGTATTTT. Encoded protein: CASSPRLGTQYF.